These 28 T cell receptor beta chains originate from one sample sequenced in a study of response to subunit inactivated influenza vaccine. In TCRdb, the RT-PCR reads were re-called with MiXCR into one record per CDR3 protein. The profile shows more than 450,000 distinct CDR3 sequences, about 11% of them singletons. Sequenced here: PBMCs from blood, sampled on the day of vaccination. The receptors here all came from a man in his forties or fifties who received an inactivated influenza vaccine.

This clonotype has ten or more counts. The chain has TRBV29-1 and TRBJ2-1; D is unclear. CDR3 size: 13 residues. The V gene's germline CDR1 is SQVTM and CDR2 ANQGSEA. The ends were cut back, 7 bases at V and 0 bases at J, with 10 bases in the middle. The CDR3 loop is CSASFSSYNEQFF. The CDR3 DNA reads as TGCAGCGCGAGTTTTAGCTCCTACAATGAGCAGTTCTTC.

Turning to this clonotype: This may come from a read error, since a much larger clone is one base off. This chain joins TRBV20-1 and TRBJ2-5, with D hard to call. This CDR3 is built from 14 residues. Trimming cost V 6 bases and J 5 bases, with 19 bases left between them. CDR1 is DFQATT, CDR2 SNEGSKA, per germline (reference sequence). Here the CDR3 reads CSALAGVGGETQYF. As DNA, the CDR3 is TGCAGTGCCCTGGCTGGAGTGGGCGGCGAGACCCAGTACTTC.

V is TRBV12-3 or TRBV12-4 and J is TRBJ2-7; D is perhaps TRBD2 (5 bases). CDR3 size: 13 residues. Trimming took off 5 bases at V and 5 bases at J, with 13 bases between the two ends. The CDR3 DNA reads TGTGCCAGCAGTAGGCTAGCCGGCAACGAGCAGTACTTC. It codes for CASSRLAGNEQYF.

This clonotype was detected only a few times. The chain is built from TRBV5-1 and TRBJ2-7, with 10 nucleotides matching TRBD2. V lost 4 bases to trimming and J lost 2 bases; unmatched junction nucleotides: 6. Per the germline V gene, CDR1 is SGHRS and CDR2 is YFSETQ. The CDR3 length is 15 residues. DNA of the CDR3: TGCGCCAGCAGCCCCTCTAGCGGGAGAACCTACGAGCAGTACTTC. Its protein is CASSPSSGRTYEQYF.

This clonotype was observed a few times. J is TRBJ1-3 and V is TRBV28, with D possibly matching TRBD1 (5 bases). The CDR3 has 13 amino acids. The V end was cut by 7 bases, the J end by 8 bases, with 15 bases between. Germline-derived CDR1 and CDR2 are MDHEN and SYDVKM. This CDR3 reads CASKFPGGDTIYF. The CDR3 DNA is TGTGCCAGCAAATTCCCGGGGGGTGACACCATATATTTT.

This clonotype has just a few counts. The V gene is TRBV6-2 or TRBV6-3, the J gene TRBJ1-1; unclear D gene. V lost 0 bases and J lost 6, with 11 bases in between. Germline V gene data show CDR1 as MNHEY and CDR2 as SVGEGT. The CDR3 has 14 amino acids. The CDR3 loop reads CASSYSRGSAEAFF. The CDR3 nucleotides are TGTGCCAGCAGTTACTCGAGAGGGTCCGCTGAAGCTTTCTTT.

This chain connects TRBV7-3 to TRBJ2-2; no clear D. CDR1 SGHTA and CDR2 FQGTGA come from the germline V gene. V was cut by 4 bases and J by 7 bases, with 10 bases left in between. The length of the CDR3 is 13 residues. The CDR3 nucleotides are TGTGCCAGCAGCTCCAGTTCCGACGGGGAGCTGTTTTTT. Translating gives CASSSSSDGELFF.

There are many counts of this clonotype. The V and J genes are TRBV10-3 and TRBJ2-1; possibly TRBD1 for D (6 bases). Germline assignment: CDR1 ENHRY and CDR2 SYGVKD. Trimming cost V 4 bases and J 9 bases, with 19 bases left between them. The CDR3 is 15 amino acids. CDR3 sequence: CAISGGPSLRGEQFF. CDR3 in DNA: TGTGCCATCAGTGGCGGACCGTCTCTCAGGGGTGAGCAGTTCTTC.

In its sample, this clonotype was seen a few times. The chain combines TRBV11-1 with TRBJ1-2; D is undetermined. Germline CDR1 reads SGHAT; CDR2 reads FQDESV (reference sequence). V lost 3 bases to trimming and J lost 1 base, with 12 bases between them. There are 15 residues in the CDR3. The CDR3 sequence is CASSLSPPNNYGYTF. For the CDR3, the DNA is TGTGCCAGCAGCTTGAGTCCACCCAATAACTATGGCTACACCTTC.

This clonotype occurred once. The V call is TRBV13, the J call TRBJ2-3; D unclear. The CDR3 extends over 13 amino acids. Germline V gene data show CDR1 as PRHDT and CDR2 as FYEKMQ (reference sequence). With 10 bases removed from V and 6 bases from J, the gap between germline ends came to 17 bases. This chain's CDR3 is CAIGPGLGDTQYF. CDR3 nucleotides: TGTGCCATCGGCCCCGGGCTAGGGGATACGCAGTATTTT.

The CDR3 sequence: CASSGTGGPGELFF. The CDR3 DNA follows: TGTGCCAGCAGTGGGACAGGAGGGCCGGGGGAGCTGTTTTTT. The V call is TRBV25-1, the J call TRBJ2-2; the D gene is possibly TRBD1 (7 bases). V was shortened by 4 bases and J by 8 bases, with 14 bases between the two germline ends. The length of the CDR3 is 14 residues. Germline CDR1 reads MGHDK; CDR2 reads SYGVNS.

This clonotype has only a few counts. This rearrangement joins TRBV3-1 to TRBJ2-5; D tentatively reads TRBD1 or TRBD2 (5 bases each). Per the germline V gene, CDR1 is LGHDT and CDR2 is YNNKEL (reference sequence). There are 13 residues in the CDR3. V was trimmed by 2 bases and J by 7 bases, leaving 11 bases between them. Here the CDR3 reads CASSQRDRPTQYF. The CDR3 bases are TGTGCCAGCAGCCAAAGGGACCGCCCGACCCAGTACTTC.

Ten or more counts support this clonotype. The chain recombines TRBV5-4 with TRBJ2-1; D is unclear. The V gene lost 0 bases and the J gene lost 2 bases, with 15 bases spanning the gap. The CDR3 extends over 17 amino acids. Germline assignment: CDR1 SGHNT and CDR2 YYREEE (reference sequence). CDR3 protein: CASSLELFSRTYNEQFF. For the CDR3, the DNA is TGTGCCAGCAGCTTGGAGCTCTTCAGCCGAACCTACAATGAGCAGTTCTTC.

This chain connects TRBV10-3 to TRBJ2-7, with 8 nucleotides matching TRBD1. This CDR3 is 16 amino acids long. V lost 5 bases to trimming and J lost 2 bases; unmatched junction nucleotides: 11. Germline V gene data show CDR1 as ENHRY and CDR2 as SYGVKD. The CDR3 sequence is CAISIAGTGTTYEQYF. As DNA, the CDR3 is TGTGCCATCAGTATCGCCGGGACAGGTACCACCTACGAGCAGTACTTC.

The V gene is TRBV5-1, the J gene TRBJ2-1; 10 bases agree with TRBD2. Germline V gene sequence: CDR1 SGHRS, CDR2 YFSETQ. V lost 0 bases, J lost 2 bases, and 5 bases stayed unmatched. This CDR3 is built from 17 residues. The CDR3 nucleotides read TGCGCCAGCAGCTTGGTACTAGCGGGATCCCCCTACAATGAGCAGTTCTTC. It specifies CASSLVLAGSPYNEQFF.

This clonotype was counted only a few times. This chain joins TRBV20-1 and TRBJ2-3; TRBD1 or TRBD2 may be the D gene (6 bases each). V was trimmed by 3 bases and J by 5 bases, leaving 9 bases between them. CDR3 length equals 12 residues. Germline CDR1 DFQATT, CDR2 SNEGSKA (reference sequence). Here the CDR3 DNA reads TGCAGTGCTAGTCGGGGGCAAGATACGCAGTATTTT. Translated, it gives CSASRGQDTQYF.

V and J are TRBV5-6 and TRBJ2-5; 7 nucleotides agree with TRBD1. Germline CDR1 is SGHDT and CDR2 is YYEEEE. Unmatched junction bases numbered 5, after V lost 4 bases and J lost 2 bases. This CDR3 comprises 14 residues. The CDR3 bases are TGTGCCAGCAGCCACGGACAGGTTCAAGAGACCCAGTACTTC. Translation gives CASSHGQVQETQYF.

The sample holds a few counts of this clonotype. The rearrangement joins TRBV25-1 to TRBJ1-2; tentative D call: TRBD1 (5 bases). With 4 bases removed from V and 8 bases from J, the gap between germline ends came to 14 bases. The CDR3 covers 13 residues. Germline CDR1 and CDR2: MGHDK and SYGVNS. The CDR3 region is CASSAPGAFGYTF. The CDR3 coding sequence is TGTGCCAGCAGTGCCCCCGGGGCCTTCGGCTACACCTTC.

This clonotype was seen only a few times. The CDR3 DNA reads as TGTGCCAGCAGCTTAAGCGGACTAGTATCCAATGAGCAGTTCTTC. Its translation is CASSLSGLVSNEQFF. This chain links TRBV7-9 with TRBJ2-1; 7 bases fit TRBD2. The CDR3 consists of 15 residues. Germline CDR1 and CDR2: SEHNR and FQNEAQ (reference sequence). V trimming: 2 bases; J trimming: 6 bases; junction bases outside the gene matches: 7.

This clonotype appeared a few times. The CDR3 sequence is CASSQDWGYTEAFF. The CDR3, as DNA: TGCGCCAGCAGCCAAGACTGGGGCTACACTGAAGCTTTCTTT. The chain is built from TRBV4-3 and TRBJ1-1; TRBD1 is a possible D gene (5 bases). Trimming stripped 0 bases from V and 3 bases from J, with 8 bases between. This CDR3 has 14 residues. CDR1 LGHNA and CDR2 YSLEER come from the germline V gene.

Details on this clonotype: A much larger clone lies one base from this, so it may be a read error. The chain carries TRBV12-3 or TRBV12-4 and TRBJ2-1; 12 bases are a match to TRBD2. This CDR3 is 15 amino acids long. V gave up 7 bases and J gave up 4 bases; unmatched junction bases: 5. The CDR3: CASITSGGIYNEQFF. The CDR3 DNA is TGTGCCAGCATAACTAGCGGGGGGATTTACAATGAGCAGTTCTTC.

This clonotype was observed a few times. The chain joins TRBV20-1 to TRBJ2-5, with 10 bases that match TRBD2. The CDR3 spans 14 residues. With V trimmed by 4 bases and J by 5 bases, 7 bases remained unmatched. Germline V CDR1 and CDR2: DFQATT, SNEGSKA (reference sequence). CDR3 DNA: TGCAGTGCTACAGCGGGGGGGCCTCGGGAGACCCAGTACTTC. Amino acid sequence: CSATAGGPRETQYF.

This clonotype has only a few counts. This rearrangement joins TRBV12-3 or TRBV12-4 to TRBJ1-5; the D is unclear. The CDR3 sequence is 15 residues long. The V end was cut by 6 bases, the J end by 4 bases, with 16 bases between. CDR3 loop: CASSFTDGRNQPQHF. The CDR3 DNA sequence: TGTGCCAGCAGCTTCACGGACGGAAGGAATCAGCCCCAGCATTTT.

The V call is TRBV20-1, the J call TRBJ2-2, with a weak D call TRBD2 (6 bases). Deletions cut 3 bases from V and 4 bases from J, with 9 bases between. The CDR3 loop spans 13 amino acids. Looked up from germline, CDR1 is DFQATT and CDR2 is SNEGSKA (reference sequence). The CDR3 is CSARNSGTGELFF. Here the CDR3 DNA reads TGCAGTGCTAGGAATAGCGGCACCGGGGAGCTGTTTTTT.

The genes are TRBV10-3 and TRBJ2-3; D may be TRBD2 (6 bases). This CDR3 is 13 amino acids long. The germline CDR1 and CDR2 sequences are ENHRY and SYGVKD. The V end lost 6 bases, the J end lost 1 base, and 8 bases lay between the germline ends. CDR3 sequence reads: CAISGGGTDTQYF. CDR3 bases: TGTGCCATCAGCGGGGGAGGCACAGATACGCAGTATTTT.

In this sample, this clonotype turned up a few times. The chain combines TRBV27 with TRBJ2-5; either TRBD1 or TRBD2 may supply D (7 bases each). The CDR3 is 15 residues long. Trimming removed 5 bases at V and 5 bases at J, with 18 bases between. Per the germline V gene, CDR1 is MNHEY and CDR2 is SMNVEV (reference sequence). This CDR3 reads CASSPRLAGGETQYF. The CDR3 DNA sequence: TGTGCCAGCAGTCCTCGACTAGCAGGGGGTGAGACCCAGTACTTC.

The V and J genes are TRBV6-7 and TRBJ2-5, with 7 positions matching TRBD1. TRBV6-7 has ORF status, its function being uncertain. CDR3 length: 17 amino acids. The junction had 11 bases not matched to a gene; V was cut back by 2 bases and J by 2 bases. The DNA for the CDR3 is TGTGCCAGCAGTTACACCCTGAACAGGGGACCACAAGAGACCCAGTACTTC. Translation: CASSYTLNRGPQETQYF.

The chain joins TRBV4-1 to TRBJ2-7; 9 bases are shared with TRBD1. The CDR3 runs to 18 residues. Germline loops: CDR1 MGHRA, CDR2 YSYEKL. The ends lost 4 bases at V and 1 base at J; junction bases unmatched: 14. The CDR3 region has the DNA TGCGCCAGCAGCCGCCACCAAGATAAAGGGACAGGGTCCTACGAGCAGTACTTC. This sequence encodes CASSRHQDKGTGSYEQYF.